A single sample is the source of the 2 T cell receptor beta chains below, sequenced in a study of T cells in Graves' hyperthyroidism and ophthalmopathy. Regions amplified from RNA transcripts were the TCR beta CDR3 regions. HTBI primers were employed in a first-round RT-PCR of the TCR CDR3. TCRdb independently ran MiXCR on the multiplex PCR reads; one entry per CDR3 protein. Among under 750,000 distinct CDR3 sequences listed, roughly a sixth were seen once. Sequenced input: blood. These receptors originate from a woman in her 50s with Graves' hyperthyroidism that later progressed to Graves' ophthalmopathy.

Comments on this clonotype: A much bigger clone sits one base away, suggesting this may be a read error. The rearrangement links TRBV3-1 to TRBJ2-5, with 7 positions matching TRBD2. This CDR3 is 14 amino acids long. Germline loops: CDR1 LGHDT, CDR2 YNNKEL (reference sequence). CDR3 in amino acids: CAGSQASGQETQYF. The CDR3 DNA reads TGTGCCGGCAGCCAAGCTAGCGGCCAAGAGACCCAGTACTTC.

Ten or more counts support this clonotype. The chain recombines TRBV6-1 with TRBJ2-1, with 7 positions matching TRBD1. The CDR3 has 12 residues. CDR1 is MNHNS and CDR2 is SASEGT in the germline V gene. With V trimmed by 5 bases and J by 7 bases, 2 bases remained unmatched. The CDR3 reads CASSRQGNEQFF. Written as DNA, the CDR3 is TGTGCCAGCAGTAGACAGGGTAATGAGCAGTTCTTC.